The entry below describes one T cell receptor (beta chain). Its antigen is currently unknown. Cryopreserved PBMCs supplied about 2 micrograms of genomic DNA for TCR beta libraries. The sample comes from a study of cytotoxic CD8 clonotypes in ibrutinib-treated CLL. Sequencing was performed with immunoSEQ multiplex PCR; in TCRdb, only in-frame clones are kept and a portion is missing. The sample lists over 120,000 clones, around 80% seen once, with more than 10% in the top ten. V was trimmed by 0 bases and J by 2 bases, leaving 8 bases between them. CDR1 and CDR2 from the germline V gene are SGDLS and YYNGEE. CDR3 size: 14 residues. Study results and limitations: Baseline values of clonality outstripped age-matched healthy donors and followed circulating CD8+ T-cell counts.

The rearrangement joins TRBV9 to TRBJ2-5; D is perhaps TRBD1 (5 bases). The specimen was PBMCs, collected after 12 months of ibrutinib treatment. The receptor was derived from a human donor with chronic lymphocytic leukemia. DNA of the CDR3: TGTGCCAGCAGCGTAGGACAGCCACAAGAGACCCAGTACTTC. Protein: CASSVGQPQETQYF.